This T cell receptor beta chain was recovered during a study of blood T cell repertoires in COVID-19. This clone was picked up one time. Original methodology: Estimation of nucleated cell counts relied on the amplification of reference gene primers. TCRdb's table, derived via immunoSEQ multiplex PCR, lists solely in-frame clones and lacks some. V and J calls and clone size are given by that table; D and trimming were obtained from the DNA. The sample carries some 320,000 clones, roughly 86% recorded once. The V end lost 4 bases, the J end lost 4 bases, and 11 bases lay between the germline ends. The V gene's germline CDR1 is SNHLY and CDR2 FYNNEI. This CDR3 is 14 amino acids long.

This rearrangement joins TRBV2 to TRBJ1-5, with D possibly TRBD1 on 6 matching bases. The sample comprised PBMCs or T cells enriched from blood (not recorded which). This clonotype originated in a woman aged 50 to 60 who had been exposed to COVID-19. CDR3 DNA: TGTGCCAGCAGTGTAGAGGGGGTAAATCAGCCCCAGCATTTT. Its translation: CASSVEGVNQPQHF.